This passage covers 3 T cell receptor beta chains from one sample sequenced in a study of early T cells in non-severe SARS-CoV-2 infection (dated by TCRdb to the early 2020s). Libraries were constructed by 5' RACE. The reads were generated on a NextSeq 500. TCRdb cleaned the public reads at Q25 with fastp, built clones with MiXCR and kept in-frame beta chains. Every CDR3 protein is listed once, alongside the most common genes and DNA of its rows. The sample data list 38,000 or so distinct CDR3 sequences, and approximately 4.6% of these were observed just once. The ten largest clonotypes hold 15% to 20% of the sample. The material sequenced was whole blood. The source is an adult who was a healthcare worker with PCR-confirmed SARS-CoV-2 infection or an uninfected control (not recorded which).

This clonotype was detected ten times or more. The CDR3 is CALRRATGNYGYTF. DNA for the CDR3: TGTGCCTTACGCCGGGCCACAGGGAATTATGGCTACACCTTC. This chain joins TRBV30 and TRBJ1-2; D may be TRBD1 (6 bases). V lost 7 bases and J 5 bases, leaving 20 bases between the germline ends. Germline CDR1 and CDR2: GTSNPN and SVGIG (reference sequence). The CDR3 extends over 14 amino acids. The full variable domain, its missing parts supplied by reference TRBV30 and TRBJ1-2, is SQTIHQWPATLVQPVGSPLSLECTVEGTSNPNLYWYRQAAGRGLQLLFYSVGIGQISSEVPQNLSASRPQDRQFILSSKKLLLSDSGFYLCALRRATGNYGYTFGSGTRLTVV.

This clonotype has a count of ten or more. The rearrangement joins TRBV7-8 to TRBJ1-5; D call uncertain. The CDR3 is made up of 14 amino acids. The V end lost 2 bases, the J end lost 5 bases, and 10 bases lay between the germline ends. Germline-derived CDR1 and CDR2 are SGHVS and FQNEAQ. CDR3 region: CASSLQSDDQPQHF. CDR3 in DNA: TGTGCCAGCAGCTTACAGTCAGACGATCAGCCCCAGCATTTT.

This clonotype was seen a handful of times. The gene calls are TRBV20-1 and TRBJ2-3; 9 nucleotides agree with TRBD2. The germline V gene encodes CDR1 DFQATT and CDR2 SNEGSKA (reference sequence). With V trimmed by 5 bases and J by 3 bases, 9 bases remained unmatched. The length of the CDR3 is 15 residues. CDR3 in amino acids: CSAPFSGGLTDTQYF. CDR3 DNA: TGCAGTGCTCCCTTTAGCGGGGGATTAACAGATACGCAGTATTTT.